This TCR beta chain came from a study of lymphopenia after photon versus proton radiotherapy. Trimming removed 2 bases from V and 6 bases from J, with 5 bases in between. Germline loops: CDR1 MDHEN, CDR2 SYDVKM. CDR3 length: 12 amino acids. As to this clone: The antigen remains unidentified.

Findings of the study overall: After the lymphocyte nadir, photon-treated repertoires showed oligoclonal expansion, especially of CD8+ Temra cells.

Profiled with immunoSEQ multiplex PCR; TCRdb holds only in-frame clones, not every one. The table has some 45,000 clones, approximately 80% seen once. The TCR was taken from a woman in her seventies with pancreatic cancer. J is TRBJ2-1 and V is TRBV28, with unresolved D. The specimen comprised peripheral blood, sampled from a patient treated with proton-based radiotherapy. The CDR3, as DNA: TGTGCCAGCAGTTTAGGGTTCAATGAGCAGTTCTTC. Protein product: CASSLGFNEQFF.